The rows below give T cell receptor beta chains drawn from one sample of a study of sequential checkpoint blockade in melanoma. Assay: immunoSEQ multiplex PCR; the TCRdb copy retains only in-frame clones and omits some. Of 8,500 to 13,000 clones detected, roughly 69% appear once; the ten largest clones hold 28%. This sample comprised CD8+ T cells sorted from blood (inferred from file names), obtained from a patient given nivolumab and ipilimumab in sequence. These receptors were collected from a human donor with melanoma. CDR3s include the opening cysteine and the closing phenylalanine or tryptophan. The order of the fields is D gene, clone size, V gene, J gene, CDR3 DNA, CDR3 protein. The D gene is left open where the match is weak. Clone size is given for some rows only: seen once, a few or many times, or a class if the clone is expanded.

D: NA
size: NA
V: TRBV13
J: TRBJ2-7
DNA: TGTGCCAGCAGCTCTGGCGCAGGGGTAGGCTACGAGCAGTACTTC
CDR3: CASSSGAGVGYEQYF

D: TRBD1
size: NA
V: TRBV28
J: TRBJ2-7
DNA: TGTGCCAGCAGTCAGACAGGGGGCCTCAACGAGCAGTACTTC
CDR3: CASSQTGGLNEQYF

D: TRBD2
size: once
V: TRBV28
J: TRBJ2-1
DNA: TGTGCCAGCAGTTTCAGCGGGAGGGCCGGGCATGAGCAGTTCTTC
CDR3: CASSFSGRAGHEQFF

D: TRBD2
size: few
V: TRBV7-9
J: TRBJ2-2
DNA: TGTGCCAGCAGCTCGCCTCTAGCGGGGGCCGGGGAGCTGTTTTTT
CDR3: CASSSPLAGAGELFF

D: NA
size: NA
V: TRBV6-1
J: TRBJ2-3
DNA: TGTGCCAGCAGTGGTCCTTCACTAGCAGAAGTATCAGATACGCAGTATTTT
CDR3: CASSGPSLAEVSDTQYF

D: NA
size: NA
V: TRBV7-2
J: TRBJ1-2
DNA: TGTGCCAGCAGCGCCACCAGGGACATCGGCCCCTACTATGGCTACACCTTC
CDR3: CASSATRDIGPYYGYTF

D: TRBD1
size: NA
V: TRBV28
J: TRBJ1-5
DNA: TGTGCCAGCAGTTTGGGGACAGGGGATCAGCCCCAGCATTTT
CDR3: CASSLGTGDQPQHF

D: TRBD2
size: NA
V: TRBV6-4
J: TRBJ2-3
DNA: TGTGCCAGCAGTGACGGGCGGGGGGGCCCAGATACGCAGTATTTT
CDR3: CASSDGRGGPDTQYF

D: TRBD1
size: NA
V: TRBV5-4
J: TRBJ1-2
DNA: TGTGCCAGCAGCCTAGGACAGGGCCTAAGTAGCCTTACATATGGCTACACCTTC
CDR3: CASSLGQGLSSLTYGYTF

D: NA
size: NA
V: TRBV5-4
J: TRBJ2-7
DNA: TGTGCCAGCAGCGGACTGGGCTCCTACGAGCAGTACTTC
CDR3: CASSGLGSYEQYF

D: TRBD1
size: NA
V: TRBV4-3
J: TRBJ2-7
DNA: TGCGCCAGCAGCCACCTCCCTGGACAGGGGACCTACGAGCAGTACTTC
CDR3: CASSHLPGQGTYEQYF

D: NA
size: few
V: TRBV27
J: TRBJ2-3
DNA: TGTGCCAGCAGTTTATCCCACCGGGCCTACAAGGGAGTTACGCAGTATTTT
CDR3: CASSLSHRAYKGVTQYF

D: TRBD1
size: large
V: TRBV7-2
J: TRBJ2-3
DNA: TGTGCCAGCAGCCCTCTCGGACAGGGGGATACGCAGTATTTT
CDR3: CASSPLGQGDTQYF

D: TRBD2
size: once
V: TRBV6-6
J: TRBJ2-7
DNA: TGTGCCAGCAGTCCGGGGGGAGTCTACGAGCAGTACTTC
CDR3: CASSPGGVYEQYF

D: TRBD2
size: NA
V: TRBV7-9
J: TRBJ2-7
DNA: TGTGCCAGCAGCTCCCCCGTAGCGGGAGGGCCGGTAATCCCCTACGAGCAGTACTTC
CDR3: CASSSPVAGGPVIPYEQYF

D: TRBD2
size: NA
V: TRBV9
J: TRBJ2-3
DNA: TGTGCCAGCGGGAAGCGGGGGCTCAGCACAGATACGCAGTATTTT
CDR3: CASGKRGLSTDTQYF

D: NA
size: NA
V: TRBV27
J: TRBJ2-7
DNA: TGTGCCAGCAGTTTACTTGCAGAGGCCTACGAGCAGTACTTC
CDR3: CASSLLAEAYEQYF

D: NA
size: NA
V: TRBV4-3
J: TRBJ2-3
DNA: TGCGCCAGCAGCCAAGATCAAGATACGCAGTATTTT
CDR3: CASSQDQDTQYF

D: NA
size: NA
V: TRBV5-4
J: TRBJ2-7
DNA: TGTGCCAGCAGCCCGGACAGAATACGTCTGGAGCAGTACTTC
CDR3: CASSPDRIRLEQYF

D: TRBD1
size: NA
V: TRBV4-3
J: TRBJ1-2
DNA: TGCGCCAGCAGCCGAGAGACAGGGATGGACTATGGCTACACCTTC
CDR3: CASSRETGMDYGYTF

D: TRBD1
size: NA
V: TRBV7-9
J: TRBJ2-7
DNA: TGTGCCAGCAGCCCACGGACAGGTTACGAGCAGTACTTC
CDR3: CASSPRTGYEQYF

D: NA
size: few
V: TRBV7-9
J: TRBJ1-4
DNA: TGTGCCAGCAGCTGGGTAGGGGCTAATGAAAAACTGTTTTTT
CDR3: CASSWVGANEKLFF

D: NA
size: NA
V: TRBV19
J: TRBJ2-1
DNA: TGTGCCAGTAGTGTGGCTCCCCTGTCAACCAATGAGCAGTTCTTC
CDR3: CASSVAPLSTNEQFF

D: TRBD2
size: NA
V: TRBV7-6
J: TRBJ2-3
DNA: TGTGCCAGCAGCTTAAGCGGGGGGGCGGTAGATACGCAGTATTTT
CDR3: CASSLSGGAVDTQYF

D: NA
size: NA
V: TRBV27
J: TRBJ2-5
DNA: TGTGCCAGCAGTTTAGCTGCGCCCGTAGTGACCCAGTACTTC
CDR3: CASSLAAPVVTQYF

D: NA
size: few
V: TRBV5-1
J: TRBJ2-7
DNA: TGCGCCAGCAGCCAAGTCGAGAGCCACGAGCAGTACTTC
CDR3: CASSQVESHEQYF

D: NA
size: NA
V: TRBV28
J: TRBJ1-4
DNA: TGTGCCAGCAGTTTACGGAGTAGTAATGAAAAACTGTTTTTT
CDR3: CASSLRSSNEKLFF

D: TRBD1
size: NA
V: TRBV7-6
J: TRBJ2-7
DNA: TGTGCCAGCAGCTCCGGGACAGGGGTTTTCAACGAGCAGTACTTC
CDR3: CASSSGTGVFNEQYF

D: TRBD2
size: NA
V: TRBV9
J: TRBJ2-3
DNA: TGTGCCAGCAGCGTAGCCCAGGCTAGCGGGGGGCCAGCAGATACGCAGTATTTT
CDR3: CASSVAQASGGPADTQYF

D: TRBD2
size: NA
V: TRBV4-1
J: TRBJ2-1
DNA: TGCGCCAGCAGCCAGAGACTAGCCCATGAGCAGTTCTTC
CDR3: CASSQRLAHEQFF

D: TRBD1
size: few
V: TRBV19
J: TRBJ2-7
DNA: TGTGCCAGTAGCCCTCGACAGGGGTTGGGTTACGAGCAGTACTTC
CDR3: CASSPRQGLGYEQYF

D: TRBD1
size: NA
V: TRBV5-6
J: TRBJ1-2
DNA: TGTGCCAGCAGCAGACCCGGGACAGGGCCTCTTGGCTACACCTTC
CDR3: CASSRPGTGPLGYTF

D: NA
size: NA
V: TRBV5-6
J: TRBJ1-2
DNA: TGTGCCAGCAGCTTGGGGAGCGGGGTCTATGGCTACACCTTC
CDR3: CASSLGSGVYGYTF

D: TRBD1
size: NA
V: TRBV7-9
J: TRBJ2-7
DNA: TGTGCCAGCAGCCCCCGGGACAGCAACTACGAGCAGTACTTC
CDR3: CASSPRDSNYEQYF

D: TRBD1
size: few
V: TRBV9
J: TRBJ1-6
DNA: TGTGCCAGCAGCGTAGTCGGACAGGGGATCTCACCCCTCCACTTT
CDR3: CASSVVGQGISPLHF

D: NA
size: NA
V: TRBV4-1
J: TRBJ2-1
DNA: TGCGCCAGCAGCCGTTCCCGACAGGATACTTACAATGAGCAGTTCTTC
CDR3: CASSRSRQDTYNEQFF

D: TRBD1
size: NA
V: TRBV10-3
J: TRBJ2-7
DNA: TGTGCCAGCAGCACGGGACAGACCTACTCCTACGAGCAGTACTTC
CDR3: CASSTGQTYSYEQYF

D: NA
size: NA
V: TRBV5-4
J: TRBJ2-7
DNA: TGTGCCAGCAGCTCGGACCAAGGATACAGGGTAGGGTCCTACGAGCAGTACTTC
CDR3: CASSSDQGYRVGSYEQYF

D: NA
size: few
V: TRBV27
J: TRBJ2-7
DNA: TGTGCCAGCAGCCAGATCCGAGGGGGGGGCGAGCAGTACTTC
CDR3: CASSQIRGGGEQYF

D: NA
size: few
V: TRBV7-9
J: TRBJ2-7
DNA: TGTGCCAGCAGTCATCCCTACGAGCAGTACTTC
CDR3: CASSHPYEQYF

D: TRBD2
size: once
V: TRBV4-2
J: TRBJ2-1
DNA: TGTGCCAGCAGCCAAGTGGGACTAACCCATGAGCAGTTCTTC
CDR3: CASSQVGLTHEQFF

D: NA
size: once
V: TRBV2
J: TRBJ2-7
DNA: TGTGCCAGCAGTCTGGACGGGACCTACGAGCAGTACTTC
CDR3: CASSLDGTYEQYF

D: TRBD1
size: NA
V: TRBV4-2
J: TRBJ2-7
DNA: TGTGCCAGCAGCCGCGTGCCTGGGACAGGGGCGTCCGAGCAGTACTTC
CDR3: CASSRVPGTGASEQYF

D: NA
size: NA
V: TRBV4-3
J: TRBJ1-1
DNA: TGCGCCAGCAGCCAAGCCCTCGGAGAATTGAACACTGAAGCTTTCTTT
CDR3: CASSQALGELNTEAFF

D: TRBD1
size: few
V: TRBV28
J: TRBJ1-1
DNA: TGTGCCAGCAGTTTTCAGGGGGACACTGAAGCTTTCTTT
CDR3: CASSFQGDTEAFF

D: NA
size: NA
V: TRBV29-1
J: TRBJ2-7
DNA: TGCAGCGTTGACGGAGACGGACTCTACGAGCAGTACTTC
CDR3: CSVDGDGLYEQYF

D: NA
size: NA
V: TRBV10-1
J: TRBJ1-2
DNA: TGCGCCAGCAGTGAGACCCGACATGAGAAGGTCAGATTC
CDR3: CASSETRHEKVRF

D: NA
size: NA
V: TRBV7-9
J: TRBJ2-7
DNA: TGTGCCAGCAGCTTAGCGGGAGCCGTTAACGAGCAGTACTTC
CDR3: CASSLAGAVNEQYF

D: TRBD1
size: NA
V: TRBV20-1
J: TRBJ1-1
DNA: TGCAGTGCCACAGGGGGAACTGAAGCTTTCTTT
CDR3: CSATGGTEAFF